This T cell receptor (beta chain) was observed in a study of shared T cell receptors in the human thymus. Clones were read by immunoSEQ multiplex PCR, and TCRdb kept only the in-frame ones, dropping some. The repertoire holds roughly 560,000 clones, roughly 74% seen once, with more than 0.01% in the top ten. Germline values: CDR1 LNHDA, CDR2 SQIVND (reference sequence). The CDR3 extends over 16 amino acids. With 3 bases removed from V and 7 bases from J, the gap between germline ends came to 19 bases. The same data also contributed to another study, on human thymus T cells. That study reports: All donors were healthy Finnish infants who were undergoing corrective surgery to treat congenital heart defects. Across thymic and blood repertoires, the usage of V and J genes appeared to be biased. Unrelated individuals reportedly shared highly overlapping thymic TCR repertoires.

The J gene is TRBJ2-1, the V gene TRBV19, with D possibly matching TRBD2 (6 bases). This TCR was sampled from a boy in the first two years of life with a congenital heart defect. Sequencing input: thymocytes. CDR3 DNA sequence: TGTGCCAGTAGTATCCAGGGACTCGAACGAGGGAATGAGCAGTTCTTC. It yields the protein CASSIQGLERGNEQFF.